Each of the 18 T cell receptor beta chains below was sequenced from the same sample in a study of blood T cell repertoires in COVID-19. Sequencing used immunoSEQ multiplex PCR; TCRdb keeps in-frame clones, though not all of them. The sample contains 200,000 or so clones, approximately 80% of which appear only once. Specimen: PBMCs or T cells enriched from blood (not recorded which). These TCRs come from a woman aged 35 to 49 with acute COVID-19.

This sequence joins TRBV7-9 and TRBJ2-1, with TRBD2 matching over 8 bases. Germline assignment: CDR1 SEHNR and CDR2 FQNEAQ (reference sequence). V lost 5 bases, J lost 10 bases, and 7 bases stayed unmatched. The CDR3 length is 13 residues. CDR3: CASSLLAENEQFF. The CDR3 bases are TGTGCCAGCAGCCTACTAGCGGAAAACGAGCAGTTCTTC.

J is TRBJ2-7 and V is TRBV7-9, with 9 bases aligning to TRBD1. CDR3 length equals 16 residues. CDR1 is SEHNR and CDR2 is FQNEAQ in the germline V gene (reference sequence). The J segment lost 1 base and the V segment lost 5 bases, leaving 9 bases of the junction unmatched. The chain's CDR3 is CASSTQTGGLSYEQYF. As DNA, the CDR3 is TGTGCCAGCAGCACGCAGACAGGGGGGCTTTCCTACGAGCAGTACTTC.

This clone was seen once. The chain recombines TRBV5-1 with TRBJ1-2, with D perhaps TRBD1 (6 bases). Germline CDR1 and CDR2: SGHRS and YFSETQ. Trimming cost V 0 bases and J 1 base, with 10 bases left between them. The CDR3 consists of 15 residues. The CDR3 loop is CASSLGEQGNYGYTF. CDR3 DNA sequence: TGCGCCAGCAGCTTGGGTGAACAGGGTAACTATGGCTACACCTTC.

The chain couples TRBV10-3 to TRBJ1-1; D is undetermined. Looked up from germline, CDR1 is ENHRY and CDR2 is SYGVKD. The CDR3 length is 13 residues. Trimming left V 8 bases short and J 4 bases short, with 14 bases between. CDR3 bases: TGTGCCATCGGCCCAGCTGAGGGCACTGAAGCTTTCTTT. Translation gives CAIGPAEGTEAFF.

This clone was seen only a few times. J is TRBJ1-2 and V is TRBV24-1; D unresolved. The CDR3 totals 14 residues. CDR1 and CDR2 from the germline V gene are KGHDR and SFDVKD. V gave up 2 bases and J gave up 2 bases, with 8 bases separating them. The CDR3, as DNA: TGTGCCACCAGTGATTCGTACAAAAACTATGGCTACACCTTC. Translating gives CATSDSYKNYGYTF.

The chain joins TRBV1 to TRBJ1-5; the D call of TRBD1 is as the table states it, not checked on the DNA. TRBV1 is an annotated pseudogene. CDR3 length: 14 amino acids. CDR3 DNA sequence: TGCACCAGCAGCCATGAGGGACACGTTCAGCCCCAGCATTTT. Amino acid sequence: CTSSHEGHVQPQHF.

V is TRBV6-5 and J is TRBJ1-6, with D perhaps matching TRBD1 (5 bases). The CDR3 length is 15 residues. V was cut by 0 bases and J by 6 bases, with 9 bases left in between. CDR1 is MNHEY, CDR2 SVGAGI, per germline. The CDR3 protein is CASSYSRQGNSPLHF. CDR3 in DNA: TGTGCCAGCAGTTACTCGCGGCAGGGTAATTCACCCCTCCACTTT.

V gene TRBV2 combines with J gene TRBJ1-4; TRBD1 is a possible D gene (5 bases). Trimming cost V 2 bases and J 3 bases, with 7 bases left between them. The CDR3 extends over 14 amino acids. From germline, CDR1 is SNHLY and CDR2 FYNNEI. CDR3 protein: CASSERGSNEKLFF. The CDR3 DNA follows: TGTGCCAGCAGTGAAAGGGGATCTAATGAAAAACTGTTTTTT.

V gene TRBV9 combines with J gene TRBJ2-3, with TRBD2 matching 7 bases. V lost 3 bases to trimming and J lost 1 base; unmatched junction nucleotides: 14. The V gene's germline CDR1 is SGDLS and CDR2 YYNGEE. The CDR3 is made up of 18 amino acids. The CDR3 DNA reads TGTGCCAGCAGCGCACACCAAGTCCCTAGCGGAGGCACAGATACGCAGTATTTT. It codes for CASSAHQVPSGGTDTQYF.

This chain uses TRBV28 with TRBJ1-2; weak D call: TRBD1 (5 bases). V dropped 6 bases and J dropped 5 bases, with 7 bases sitting between them. CDR3 length equals 11 residues. The germline V gene has CDR1 MDHEN and CDR2 SYDVKM. The CDR3 nucleotides are TGTGCCAGCAGGGACAATTATGGCTACACCTTC. This translates into CASRDNYGYTF.

The chain has TRBV19 and TRBJ1-3, with 8 bases lining up with TRBD1. The V gene's germline CDR1 is LNHDA and CDR2 SQIVND (reference sequence). This CDR3 is built from 15 residues. Trimming at V came to 5 bases and at J to 3 bases, leaving 6 bases not matched to a gene. The CDR3 loop reads CASSSDRVVGNTIYF. DNA for the CDR3: TGTGCCAGTAGTTCGGACAGGGTGGTTGGAAACACCATATATTTT.

This rearrangement joins TRBV6-4 to TRBJ2-2; 9 positions agree with TRBD2. There are 16 residues in the CDR3. Germline CDR1 is MRHNA and CDR2 is SNTAGT. Unmatched junction bases numbered 10, after V lost 7 bases and J lost 4 bases. CDR3 nucleotide sequence: TGTGCCAGCACCCTACTAGCGGGCAGCGGCACCGGGGAGCTGTTTTTT. Its translation is CASTLLAGSGTGELFF.

The chain is built from TRBV28 and TRBJ1-5, with unresolved D. V lost 9 bases to trimming and J lost 3 bases, with 9 bases between them. Germline V CDR1 and CDR2: MDHEN, SYDVKM. The CDR3 covers 12 residues. The CDR3 sequence: CASCSPNQPQHF. The CDR3 DNA is TGTGCCAGTTGTAGCCCCAATCAGCCCCAGCATTTT.

This clone was seen a few times. This rearrangement joins TRBV27 to TRBJ2-7; 10 nucleotides match TRBD2. After removal of 5 bases from V and 5 bases from J, the junction contained 12 bases not matched to a gene. This CDR3 spans 16 amino acids. Germline V gene lookup returns CDR1 MNHEY and CDR2 SMNVEV (reference sequence). The CDR3 loop is CASSTAGGIPTHEQYF. The CDR3 DNA reads as TGTGCCAGCAGTACAGCGGGAGGGATCCCTACCCACGAGCAGTACTTC.

Only one count was recorded for this clone. Sequence at one end of the junction differs from germline and may be a read error. V gene TRBV5-4 combines with J gene TRBJ2-1; 7 bases agree with TRBD2. The CDR3 loop spans 15 amino acids. The germline gives CDR1 SGHNT, CDR2 YYREEE (reference sequence). The CDR3 sequence is CATSWGGETNNEQFF. The CDR3 DNA is TGTGCCACCAGCTGGGGGGGGGAAACGAACAATGAGCAGTTCTTC. Drawing the rest from reference TRBV5-4 and TRBJ2-1, the complete variable domain is ETGVTQSPTHLIKTRGQQVTLRCSSQSGHNTVSWYQQALGQGPQFIFQYYREEENGRGNFPPRFSGLQFPNYSSELNVNALELDDSALYLCATSWGGETNNEQFFGPGTRLTVL.

This chain links TRBV6-5 with TRBJ2-1; maybe TRBD1 (6 bases). With 7 bases removed from V and 2 bases from J, the gap between germline ends came to 9 bases. Looked up from germline, CDR1 is MNHEY and CDR2 is SVGAGI. The CDR3 is made up of 13 amino acids. CDR3 coding DNA: TGTGCCAGCATGGGGGCGCCCTACAATGAGCAGTTCTTC. Amino acids: CASMGAPYNEQFF.

This chain joins TRBV28 and TRBJ2-7, with D maybe TRBD2 (7 bases). The V gene's germline CDR1 is MDHEN and CDR2 SYDVKM. The CDR3 extends over 16 amino acids. The ends were cut back, 5 bases at V and 0 bases at J, with 17 bases in the middle. DNA for the CDR3: TGTGCCAGCAGTGGCGGGGGCCAGGGGATCTCCTACGAGCAGTACTTC. This codes for CASSGGGQGISYEQYF.

The chain links TRBV6-2 or TRBV6-3 to TRBJ1-1; D is uncertain. Germline V CDR1 and CDR2: MNHEY, SVGEGT. Trimming cost V 4 bases and J 1 base, with 10 bases left between them. CDR3 length equals 14 residues. The CDR3 loop is CASSLNSQNTEAFF. The CDR3 DNA reads TGTGCCAGCAGTTTAAACAGCCAGAACACTGAAGCTTTCTTT.